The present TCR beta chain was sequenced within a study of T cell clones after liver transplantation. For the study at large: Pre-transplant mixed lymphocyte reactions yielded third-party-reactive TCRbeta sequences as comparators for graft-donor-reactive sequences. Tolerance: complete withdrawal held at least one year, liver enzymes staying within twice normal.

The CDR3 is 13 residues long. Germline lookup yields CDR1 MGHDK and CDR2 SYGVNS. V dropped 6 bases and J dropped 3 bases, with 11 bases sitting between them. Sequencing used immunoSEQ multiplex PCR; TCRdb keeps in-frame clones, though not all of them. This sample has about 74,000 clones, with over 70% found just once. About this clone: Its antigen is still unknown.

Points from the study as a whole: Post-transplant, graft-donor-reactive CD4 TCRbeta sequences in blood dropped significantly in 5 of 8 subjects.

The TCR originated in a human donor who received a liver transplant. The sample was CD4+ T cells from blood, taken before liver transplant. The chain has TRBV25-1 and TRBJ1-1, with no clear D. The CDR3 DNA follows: TGTGCCAGCAGAAACGAGGCCTACACTGAAGCTTTCTTT. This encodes CASRNEAYTEAFF.